The rows below give T cell receptor beta chains drawn from one sample of a study of patients and donors after allogeneic stem cell transplantation. TCRdb itself ran the RT-PCR reads through MiXCR, one entry per CDR3 protein. The data contain about 110,000 distinct CDR3 sequences, approximately 35% of them singletons. Sequenced material: blood, either unsorted or a sorted T cell fraction (not recorded which). Receptor source: a human donor who was either an allogeneic HSCT recipient or a stem cell or donor lymphocyte infusion donor (not recorded which). It is not recorded whose cells these are; they may come from a transplant donor. Both conserved end residues are part of each CDR3. A D gene is named only where the DNA matches it firmly. Size values are once, few and many counts, or a class for expanded clones, and some rows have none.

>TRBJ1-6|13|NA|few|TRBV15
TGTGCCACCAGCCAGACATCTCATTCACCCCTCCACTTT
CATSQTSHSPLHF
>TRBJ1-1|18|NA|NA|TRBV7-2
TGTGCCAGCAGCTTAGAGGCGGTCTGGGGGGAAAGAAACACTGAAGCTTTCTTT
CASSLEAVWGERNTEAFF
>TRBJ1-1|17|TRBD1|NA|TRBV7-9
TGTGCCAGCAGCTTAGCTCGACAGGGGGCGCGGAACACTGAAGCTTTCTTT
CASSLARQGARNTEAFF
>TRBJ2-1|16|NA|few|TRBV20-1
TGCAGTGCTAGACTTGGGCGGAGGAGCTCCTACAATGAGCAGTTCTTC
CSARLGRRSSYNEQFF
>TRBJ2-3|13|NA|NA|TRBV4-2
TGTGCCAGCAGCCGCCGTCTCACAGATACGCAGTATTTT
CASSRRLTDTQYF
>TRBJ1-1|13|TRBD1|NA|TRBV29-1
TGCAGCGTTGAAACAGGGGGTCTGACTGAAGCTTTCTTT
CSVETGGLTEAFF
>TRBJ2-1|15|TRBD2|NA|TRBV12-3/TRBV12-4
TGTGCCAGCAGCCTTACCGGGACTAGCGGTGCTGGGCAGTTCTTC
CASSLTGTSGAGQFF
>TRBJ1-1|12|NA|few|TRBV2
TGTGCCAGCAGTGACAGGGGCACTGAAGCTTTCTTT
CASSDRGTEAFF
>TRBJ2-1|15|TRBD2|NA|TRBV9
TGTGCCAGCAGCGTGACTAGCGGGAGTTACAATGAGCAGTTCTTC
CASSVTSGSYNEQFF
>TRBJ1-5|15|TRBD1|NA|TRBV11-2
TGTGCCAGCAGCCTAGGGGGCGGCAATAATCAGCCCCAGCATTTT
CASSLGGGNNQPQHF
>TRBJ2-1|16|NA|few|TRBV6-2/TRBV6-3
TGTGCCAGCAGTCCCCCCCCCAGGGATCCCTACAATGAGCAGTTCTTC
CASSPPPRDPYNEQFF
>TRBJ2-3|15|NA|NA|TRBV25-1
TGTGCCAGCAGTGAATGTATAGAGTCCGCAGATACGCAGTATTTT
CASSECIESADTQYF
>TRBJ1-6|14|NA|NA|TRBV7-2
TGTGCCAGCAGCCTAAGGAGTCGGGAATCACCCCTCCACTTT
CASSLRSRESPLHF
>TRBJ1-3|15|NA|NA|TRBV29-1
TGCAGCGACACCCCCCAGCGTGACTCTGGAAACACCATATATTTT
CSDTPQRDSGNTIYF
>TRBJ1-2|12|NA|NA|TRBV28
TGTGCCAGCGCCCGGGATGCCTATGGCTACACCTTC
CASARDAYGYTF
>TRBJ2-3|14|TRBD2|NA|TRBV29-1
TGCAGCTCCAAAGAAGCGGGAGGGGGGAGGACGCAGTATTTT
CSSKEAGGGRTQYF
>TRBJ2-1|14|TRBD2|NA|TRBV20-1
TGCAGTGCTAGCGGACTAGCGCCCTACAATGAGCAGTTCTTC
CSASGLAPYNEQFF
>TRBJ1-5|17|NA|many|TRBV4-2
TGTGCCAGCAGCCAAGAAGGAAGGGGAAGGTTCAATCAGCCCCAGCATTTT
CASSQEGRGRFNQPQHF
>TRBJ1-1|15|TRBD1|NA|TRBV7-9
TGTGCCAGCAGCCTCAAGGACAGGGTGAACACTGAAGCTTTCTTT
CASSLKDRVNTEAFF
>TRBJ1-2|13|NA|few|TRBV5-1
TGCGCCAGCAGACCAGGACTGGGCCATGGCTACACCTTC
CASRPGLGHGYTF
>TRBJ1-1|13|NA|few|TRBV7-9
TGTGCCAGCAGCATCACAGTAAACACTGAAGCTTTCTTT
CASSITVNTEAFF
>TRBJ1-1|16|TRBD1|few|TRBV28
TGTGCCAGCAGTCCACCCGGGACAGAGATGAACACTGAAGCTTTCTTT
CASSPPGTEMNTEAFF
>TRBJ1-1|15|NA|few|TRBV5-1
TGCGCCAGCAGCTTGCATCCCGGAACAGGGACTGAAGCTTTCTTT
CASSLHPGTGTEAFF
>TRBJ2-1|14|TRBD1|NA|TRBV27
TGTGCCAGCAGGAGGGACAGGGTCTACAATGAGCAGTTCTTC
CASRRDRVYNEQFF
>TRBJ2-3|15|TRBD2|NA|TRBV12-3/TRBV12-4
TGTGCCAGCAGGACTAGCGGGAGACCCACAGATACGCAGTATTTT
CASRTSGRPTDTQYF
>TRBJ1-6|15|TRBD1|NA|TRBV6-5
TGTGCCAGCAGTTACTCAAGGACAGGGGACTCACCCCTCCACTTT
CASSYSRTGDSPLHF
>TRBJ1-5|15|NA|NA|TRBV2
TGTGCCAGCAAGGGCAGGAGGAATAGCAATCAGCCCCAGCATTTT
CASKGRRNSNQPQHF
>TRBJ1-1|12|TRBD1|few|TRBV3-1
TGTGCCAGCAGCCAGGGGACAGGCACAGCTTTCTTT
CASSQGTGTAFF
>TRBJ1-2|13|NA|many|TRBV7-2
TGTGCCAGCAGCCGGCTCACAGGGTATGGCTACACCTTC
CASSRLTGYGYTF
>TRBJ2-1|15|NA|NA|TRBV7-8
TGTGCCAGCAGCTCAGGGCGAGCGCCCCCCTTAGAGCAGTTCTTC
CASSSGRAPPLEQFF
>TRBJ2-5|13|NA|NA|TRBV12-3/TRBV12-4
TGTGCCAGCAGGACACAAGAGGAAAAGACCCAGTACTTC
CASRTQEEKTQYF
>TRBJ2-7|14|TRBD1|once|TRBV29-1
TGCAGCGTAGCAAGGGACAGCAGCTCCTACGAGCAGTACTTC
CSVARDSSSYEQYF
>TRBJ2-6|15|NA|NA|TRBV6-5
TGTGCCAGCAGTTACATGGGGGTAGGGGCCAACGTCCTGACTTTC
CASSYMGVGANVLTF
>TRBJ1-6|18|TRBD1|NA|TRBV18
TGTGCCAGCTCACCACGTCCCGGGACAGGGTCAGGGAATTCACCCCTCCACTTT
CASSPRPGTGSGNSPLHF
>TRBJ1-6|12|TRBD1|NA|TRBV10-3
TGTGCCATCAGTCGGGACAGCTCACCCCTCCACTTT
CAISRDSSPLHF
>TRBJ2-1|16|NA|NA|TRBV10-3
TGTGCCATCAGCCCAGGGTGGGAGCGAGGTTACAATGAGCAGTTCTTC
CAISPGWERGYNEQFF
>TRBJ2-3|14|TRBD2|once|TRBV20-1
TGCAGTGCTACTACTAGCGGGAGTGCAGATACGCAGTATTTT
CSATTSGSADTQYF
>TRBJ2-1|13|NA|few|TRBV7-9
TGTACTATTATGGGCGGATACTACAATGAGCAGTTCTTC
CTIMGGYYNEQFF
>TRBJ1-6|14|TRBD1|NA|TRBV20-1
TGCAGTGCTAGTGGGACAGGGGACGATTCACCCCTCCACTTT
CSASGTGDDSPLHF